The clone carrying this TCR beta chain was seen a handful of times. V lost 4 bases and J lost 2; bases outside the gene matches: 6. This CDR3 is built from 15 residues. Per germline, CDR1 WNHNN and CDR2 SYGVQD (reference sequence). Nominal health characterized the donors when sampled, though unrecorded immune exposures were likely. The PCR was carried out with 60 Vbeta primers and 13 Jbeta primers. Sequencing was performed with immunoSEQ multiplex PCR; in TCRdb, only in-frame clones are kept and a portion is missing. The sample includes about 150,000 clones, roughly 79% of them seen just once. The record originates from a study of cytomegalovirus exposure and HLA in healthy donors.

The source of this sequence is a man in his forties or fifties in good health and CMV-seronegative. Sequencing input: PBMCs. V gene TRBV10-1 combines with J gene TRBJ2-3; 7 nucleotides line up with TRBD2. The chain's CDR3 is CASSGPSGATDTQYF. For the CDR3, the DNA is TGCGCCAGCAGTGGACCCAGCGGGGCCACAGATACGCAGTATTTT.